These T cell receptor beta chains were read from a single sample in a study of CD8+ T cells in alopecia areata. The data were produced by immunoSEQ multiplex PCR, yet TCRdb's version contains in-frame clones alone and is incomplete. The repertoire has about 270,000 clones, approximately 60% of them found once; the top ten carry 0.93%. The source material was CD4+ T cells sorted from blood, sampled around week 54, from a patient treated with tofacitinib. The receptor set was obtained from a human donor with alopecia areata. Both conserved end residues are trimmed from each CDR3.

v_gene: TRBV30; j_gene: TRBJ1-2; CDR3aa: AATGYT
v_gene: TRBV10-3; j_gene: TRBJ1-4; CDR3aa: ATRRGATNEKLF
v_gene: TRBV7-2; j_gene: TRBJ2-5; CDR3aa: ASSYGLAAGTQY
v_gene: TRBV9; j_gene: TRBJ1-1; CDR3aa: ASSASQQNTEAF
v_gene: TRBV4-1; j_gene: TRBJ2-7; CDR3aa: ASSRRDGAGEQY
v_gene: TRBV29-1; j_gene: TRBJ2-3; CDR3aa: SVDMAGTDTQY
v_gene: TRBV29-1; j_gene: TRBJ1-1; CDR3aa: SASGAWGNTEAF
v_gene: TRBV25-1; j_gene: TRBJ1-2; CDR3aa: ASSPGSYGYT
v_gene: TRBV9; j_gene: TRBJ2-4; CDR3aa: ASSVVGRAENIQY
v_gene: TRBV30; j_gene: TRBJ1-1; CDR3aa: AWTGSHLTEAF
v_gene: TRBV30; j_gene: TRBJ2-3; CDR3aa: AWTGGQNTDTQY
v_gene: TRBV20-1; j_gene: TRBJ1-2; CDR3aa: SARSGYGYT
v_gene: TRBV29-1; j_gene: TRBJ2-7; CDR3aa: SVTGQGSTYEQY
v_gene: TRBV6-6; j_gene: TRBJ2-1; CDR3aa: AVVRQMSQWDLF
v_gene: TRBV9; j_gene: TRBJ2-1; CDR3aa: ASSPQWGNEQF
v_gene: TRBV6-5; j_gene: TRBJ2-7; CDR3aa: ASGDTRGREQY
v_gene: TRBV7-2; j_gene: TRBJ2-7; CDR3aa: ASSAQTGGGYEQY
v_gene: TRBV29-1; j_gene: TRBJ1-1; CDR3aa: SVLGRLGTEAF
v_gene: TRBV7-3; j_gene: TRBJ1-6; CDR3aa: ASSSGQPNSPLH
v_gene: TRBV19; j_gene: TRBJ2-7; CDR3aa: ASSILAGESEQY
v_gene: TRBV9; j_gene: TRBJ1-1; CDR3aa: ASSPGRNTEAF
v_gene: TRBV5-1; j_gene: TRBJ2-3; CDR3aa: ASSLGTSGGDTQY
v_gene: TRBV5-1; j_gene: TRBJ1-2; CDR3aa: ASSSTGNNYGYT
v_gene: TRBV30; j_gene: TRBJ2-2; CDR3aa: ACRGAGMGGELF
v_gene: TRBV7-2; j_gene: TRBJ2-3; CDR3aa: ASSSAPDTQY
v_gene: TRBV6-5; j_gene: TRBJ2-7; CDR3aa: ASSLGGSYEQY
v_gene: TRBV30; j_gene: TRBJ2-7; CDR3aa: AWRPPGAGQY
v_gene: TRBV9; j_gene: TRBJ2-5; CDR3aa: ASSPQGLEGTQY
v_gene: TRBV14; j_gene: TRBJ2-5; CDR3aa: ASSQDPTDQETQY
v_gene: TRBV7-8; j_gene: TRBJ2-5; CDR3aa: ASRSDRGGKTQY
v_gene: TRBV4-2; j_gene: TRBJ2-3; CDR3aa: ASSQDLAGDTTDTQY
v_gene: TRBV9; j_gene: TRBJ1-4; CDR3aa: ASSVDGNRLF
v_gene: TRBV30; j_gene: TRBJ2-4; CDR3aa: AWEDIQAKNIQY
v_gene: TRBV4-1; j_gene: TRBJ2-2; CDR3aa: ASSLGTGELF
v_gene: TRBV6-5; j_gene: TRBJ1-4; CDR3aa: ASSLGFQATNEKLF
v_gene: TRBV7-2; j_gene: TRBJ2-3; CDR3aa: ASSLEVLGDTQY
v_gene: TRBV29-1; j_gene: TRBJ1-5; CDR3aa: SVGGDGNQPQH
v_gene: TRBV29-1; j_gene: TRBJ2-5; CDR3aa: SVQQGAPGETQY
v_gene: TRBV14; j_gene: TRBJ2-1; CDR3aa: ASSRKGEQF
v_gene: TRBV29-1; j_gene: TRBJ2-3; CDR3aa: SVAGAAEGTQY
v_gene: TRBV29-1; j_gene: TRBJ2-3; CDR3aa: SVAKRTDTQY
v_gene: TRBV18; j_gene: TRBJ2-5; CDR3aa: ASSPEWGAETQY
v_gene: TRBV7-9; j_gene: TRBJ1-5; CDR3aa: ASSLSGPQH
v_gene: TRBV7-2; j_gene: TRBJ2-4; CDR3aa: ASSLVGTAKNIQY
v_gene: TRBV9; j_gene: TRBJ1-1; CDR3aa: ASSPHAGNTEAF
v_gene: TRBV30; j_gene: TRBJ1-2; CDR3aa: AWSREFGVGYT
v_gene: TRBV2; j_gene: TRBJ1-1; CDR3aa: ASTLGGNTEAF
v_gene: TRBV14; j_gene: TRBJ2-1; CDR3aa: ASSQEVTGEIHEVQF
v_gene: TRBV30; j_gene: TRBJ1-2; CDR3aa: AWRERDRDRYT
v_gene: TRBV5-1; j_gene: TRBJ2-7; CDR3aa: ASSLDPIESYEQY